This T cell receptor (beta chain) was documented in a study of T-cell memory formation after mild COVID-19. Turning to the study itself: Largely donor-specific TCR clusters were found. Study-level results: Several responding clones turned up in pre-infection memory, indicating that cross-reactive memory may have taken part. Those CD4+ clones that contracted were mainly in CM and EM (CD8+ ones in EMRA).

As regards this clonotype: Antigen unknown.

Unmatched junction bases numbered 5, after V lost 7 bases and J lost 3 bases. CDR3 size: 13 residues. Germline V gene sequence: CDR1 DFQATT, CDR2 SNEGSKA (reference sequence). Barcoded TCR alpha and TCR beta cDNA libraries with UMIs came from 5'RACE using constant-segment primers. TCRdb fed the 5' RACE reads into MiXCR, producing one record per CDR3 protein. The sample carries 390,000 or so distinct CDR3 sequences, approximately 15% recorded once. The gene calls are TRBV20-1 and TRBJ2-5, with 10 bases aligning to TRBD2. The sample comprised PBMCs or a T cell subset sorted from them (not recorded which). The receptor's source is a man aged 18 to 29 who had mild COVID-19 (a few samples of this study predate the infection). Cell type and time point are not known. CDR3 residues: CSGTSGSKETQYF. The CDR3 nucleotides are TGCAGTGGGACTAGCGGCTCGAAAGAGACCCAGTACTTC.